What follows are 20 T cell receptor beta chains derived from one specimen sequenced in a study of CXCR3-negative and CXCR3-positive naive CD8 T cells. Overall study findings and caveats: Comparison of naive cells showed more hydrophobic TRB CDR3s in CXCR3-positive than in CXCR3-negative naive cells.

In preparing the TRB cDNA libraries, 5' RACE with UMI labels was used. TCRdb re-called the 5' RACE reads and gives one entry per CDR3 protein, without DNA. Across some 130,000 distinct CDR3 sequences, the top ten clones capture 0.59% of the sample. For these TCRs, the target antigens are not known. Material for sequencing was naive CXCR3+ CD8+ T cells from blood. The subset is: CD45RO-CCR7+CD27+CD95- naive CD8+ T cells expressing CXCR3 (TNR3+). Receptors were obtained from a human donor in good health. Some clones in this sample may be carry-over from other donors' samples.

The rearrangement uses TRBV29-1 and TRBJ2-7; TCRdb selects TRBD1, and the lack of DNA leaves this call unchecked. Germline values: CDR1 SQVTM, CDR2 ANQGSEA. There are 13 residues in the CDR3. CDR3 loop: CSVEGTRSYEQYF.

The chain recombines TRBV4-3 with TRBJ2-1; TCRdb returns TRBD2, unconfirmable since there is no DNA. Germline lookup yields CDR1 LGHNA and CDR2 YSLEER. CDR3 length equals 18 residues. CDR3 sequence: CASSQDHWGGGLYNEQFF.

CDR3 loop: CAWSVASSGYEQYF. The chain carries TRBV30 and TRBJ2-7; the TCRdb call, TRBD2, lacks DNA for checking. The CDR3 has 14 amino acids. Germline V gives CDR1 GTSNPN, CDR2 SVGIG (reference sequence).

The rearrangement links TRBV20-1 to TRBJ2-2; TCRdb returns TRBD1, unconfirmable since there is no DNA. Germline-derived CDR1 and CDR2 are DFQATT and SNEGSKA (reference sequence). The CDR3 is made up of 13 amino acids. The chain's CDR3 is CSARTGEGGELFF.

The V call is TRBV27, the J call TRBJ2-3; TCRdb returns TRBD2, unconfirmable since there is no DNA. CDR1 is MNHEY and CDR2 is SMNVEV in the germline V gene (reference sequence). CDR3 size: 16 residues. CDR3 sequence: CATAGTSGGYTDTQYF.

V usage is TRBV29-1 and J usage is TRBJ2-1; no DNA is available, so the TRBD1 call from TCRdb remains unchecked. The CDR3 sequence is 16 residues long. CDR1 is SQVTM and CDR2 is ANQGSEA in the germline V gene. Here the CDR3 reads CSVEAPRYPSYNEQFF.

The chain uses TRBV5-1 and TRBJ2-3; TCRdb's D call of TRBD2 is untestable without DNA. Germline CDR1 is SGHRS and CDR2 is YFSETQ. CDR3 size: 15 residues. The CDR3 reads CASSLDSLAGDTQYF.

This sequence joins TRBV28 and TRBJ1-1; TCRdb designates TRBD1, a call that cannot be tested without DNA. The CDR3 is made up of 15 amino acids. The germline V gene has CDR1 MDHEN and CDR2 SYDVKM. CDR3 sequence reads: CASSPPLTGYIEAIF. The variable domain in full, completed from reference TRBV28 and TRBJ1-1, reads DVKVTQSSRYLVKRTGEKVFLECVQDMDHENMFWYRQDPGLGLRLIYFSYDVKMKEKGDIPEGYSVSREKKERFSLILESASTNQTSMYLCASSPPLTGYIEAIFGQGTRLTVV.

This rearrangement joins TRBV12-3 or TRBV12-4 to TRBJ2-5; TCRdb outputs TRBD2, but without DNA this stays unchecked. This CDR3 contains 12 residues. This CDR3 reads CASSYRGETQYF.

V gene TRBV14 combines with J gene TRBJ2-2; TCRdb designates TRBD1, a call that cannot be tested without DNA. CDR3 length: 20 amino acids. Germline CDR1 is SGHDN and CDR2 is FVKESK. CDR3 in amino acids: CASSQRQGWRGPIATGELFF.

The J gene is TRBJ1-1, the V gene TRBV5-1. The CDR3 has 14 residues. Germline lookup yields CDR1 SGHRS and CDR2 YFSETQ. CDR3 protein: CASSPGWENTEAFF.

This chain uses TRBV7-9 with TRBJ1-1. This CDR3 has 16 amino acids. Germline V gene lookup returns CDR1 SEHNR and CDR2 FQNEAQ (reference sequence). This chain's CDR3 is CASSSWTSMLNTEAFF.

The chain employs TRBV4-2 and TRBJ1-1. CDR3 size: 12 residues. CDR1 is LGHNA, CDR2 YNFKEQ, per germline. This CDR3 is CASSQEGIEAFF.

The chain links TRBV10-3 to TRBJ2-1; TCRdb indicates TRBD2, and absent DNA this call remains unverified. The CDR3 covers 16 residues. Germline-derived CDR1 and CDR2 are ENHRY and SYGVKD. Here the CDR3 reads CAIGGTSGGPYNEQFF.

The chain recombines TRBV7-3 with TRBJ2-2; TCRdb designates TRBD2, a call that cannot be tested without DNA. CDR3 size: 15 residues. CDR1 is SGHTA, CDR2 FQGTGA, per germline. CDR3 residues: CASSAAPRDTGELFF.

Here the CDR3 reads CASSLSDGDGMNTEAFF. The genes are TRBV7-9 and TRBJ1-1. The CDR3 consists of 17 residues. Germline assignment: CDR1 SEHNR and CDR2 FQNEAQ (reference sequence). The whole variable domain, filled in from reference TRBV7-9 and TRBJ1-1, reads DTGVSQNPRHKITKRGQNVTFRCDPISEHNRLYWYRQTLGQGPEFLTYFQNEAQLEKSRLLSDRFSAERPKGSFSTLEIQRTEQGDSAMYLCASSLSDGDGMNTEAFFGQGTRLTVV.

The chain combines TRBV28 with TRBJ2-1. Germline V gene data show CDR1 as MDHEN and CDR2 as SYDVKM. The CDR3 is 14 residues long. Here the CDR3 reads CASNGGSSYNEQFF.

The V gene is TRBV29-1, the J gene TRBJ1-2; without DNA, the TCRdb call of TRBD1 cannot be checked. The CDR3 is 12 residues long. Germline-derived CDR1 and CDR2 are SQVTM and ANQGSEA. This chain's CDR3 is CSLWDRSGRVSF.

J is TRBJ2-1 and V is TRBV25-1; TCRdb returns TRBD1, unconfirmable since there is no DNA. CDR3 length: 14 residues. Looked up from germline, CDR1 is MGHDK and CDR2 is SYGVNS. CDR3 region: CASSDRGQVNEQFF.

The chain has TRBV7-9 and TRBJ2-7. There are 14 residues in the CDR3. Germline V gene data show CDR1 as SEHNR and CDR2 as FQNEAQ (reference sequence). The CDR3 protein is CASSLPGIYYEQYF.